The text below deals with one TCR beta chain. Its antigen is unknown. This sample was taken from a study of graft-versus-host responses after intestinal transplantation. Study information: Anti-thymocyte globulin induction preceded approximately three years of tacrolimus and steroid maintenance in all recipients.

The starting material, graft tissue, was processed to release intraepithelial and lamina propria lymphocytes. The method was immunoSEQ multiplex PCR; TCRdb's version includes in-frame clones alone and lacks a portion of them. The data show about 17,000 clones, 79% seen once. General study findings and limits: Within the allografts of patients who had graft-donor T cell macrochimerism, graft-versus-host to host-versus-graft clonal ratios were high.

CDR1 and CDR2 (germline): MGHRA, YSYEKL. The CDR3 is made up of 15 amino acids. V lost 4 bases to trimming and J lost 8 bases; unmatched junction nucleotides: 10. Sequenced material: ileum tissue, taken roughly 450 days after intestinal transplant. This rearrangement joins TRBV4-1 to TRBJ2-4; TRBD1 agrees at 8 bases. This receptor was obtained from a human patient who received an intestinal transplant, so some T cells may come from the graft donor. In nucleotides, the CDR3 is TGCGCCAGCAGCCGAATGACAGGGGAGTACGACATTCAGTACTTC. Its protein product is CASSRMTGEYDIQYF.